The source of this T cell receptor beta chain is a study of T-cell memory formation after mild COVID-19 (dated by TCRdb to about 2021). For context, the study as a whole: TCR sequence clusters from the two donors were found to be largely donor specific. Longitudinal TCRalpha and TCRbeta repertoire sequencing tracked T-cell clones expanding and contracting after mild COVID-19 in a couple of donors. Two young, previously healthy adult volunteers, one female and one male, were included in the cohort. Results and caveats for the whole study, not just this receptor: Only two mild cases were covered by the study, and larger cohorts that include severe cases with pre-infection samples were considered necessary. Some responding clones were detected in pre-infection memory, suggesting pre-existing cross-reactive memory T cells joined the SARS-CoV-2 response. Contracting CD4+ clones appeared mostly in the CM and EM memory subsets, whereas CD8+ clones were enriched in EMRA. Clones that contracted from day 15 to 85 showed balanced CD4/CD8 phenotypes, whereas a second wave of clones that expanded from day 15 to 37 leaned towards CD4+. SARS-CoV-2 specificity was not confirmed for the second-wave clones peaking on day 37.

The CDR3 measures 14 amino acids from cysteine to phenylalanine. CDR3 DNA only is kept here, 42 bases in frame from base 1. Looking up the germline V gene yields CDR1 MNHEY and CDR2 SVGAGI. V is reduced by 0 bases and J by 6 bases, leaving a spacing of 11 bases between them. PBMCs were isolated by Ficoll-Paque density gradient centrifugation. Reads for this sample came from an Illumina NovaSeq 6000. TCRalpha and TCRbeta cDNA libraries were built by 5'RACE with constant-segment primers, adding sample barcodes and unique molecular identifiers. RNA was extracted from every sample with Trizol reagent. The libraries were amplified in two PCR steps, and the second step added a second sample barcode and Illumina TruSeq adapters. Sequencing of the libraries was done on an Illumina NovaSeq, producing 2 x 150 bp paired-end reads. The authors' analysis ran thus. The reads were demultiplexed and collapsed into UMI-guided consensus sequences using migec v1.2.7. Using mixcr v2.1.11, the UMI consensuses were aligned to TRA and TRB V and J templates and assembled into clonotypes. Clonotypes were classified as expanded or contracted when called significant by both edgeR and NoisET, with noise models trained on biological replicates. For edgeR calls, the thresholds were a false discovery rate-adjusted p below 0.01 and a log2 fold-change of 1. As an exploratory analysis of dynamics, max-normalized trajectories of the 1000 most abundant clonotypes were examined with PCA combined with hierarchical clustering. Each responding clone was given a CD4 or CD8 phenotype based on the CD4+ and CD8+ repertoires, which had been sequenced separately. TCRdb applied fastp at Q25 and MiXCR to the public reads, then kept only in-frame beta chains. Each entry merges the rows of one CDR3 protein and shows their most common DNA and genes. None of the V and J calls come from the authors' own analysis; TCRdb made them. This sample holds 140,000 to 150,000 distinct CDR3 sequences; 20% to 25% were observed only once. Around 22% of the sample is taken by the ten largest.

A remark on this clonotype: Its cognate antigen has yet to be identified. Per-base quality was not reported, and no clone a single base away is much larger than it.

The sample was PBMCs or a T cell subset sorted from them (not recorded which). The sequence was collected from an adult woman who had mild COVID-19 (a few samples of this study predate the infection). The sample titles of this study are shuffled in the database, so cell type and time point are left out; the donor was told from shared clones. This chain joins TRBV6-5 to TRBJ1-1; TRBD1 is a possible D gene, resting on 6 matching bases. The DNA sequence reads TGTGCCAGCAGTTACTCGAAAGGGGGGCCTGAAGCTTTCTTT. The encoded protein is CASSYSKGGPEAFF.